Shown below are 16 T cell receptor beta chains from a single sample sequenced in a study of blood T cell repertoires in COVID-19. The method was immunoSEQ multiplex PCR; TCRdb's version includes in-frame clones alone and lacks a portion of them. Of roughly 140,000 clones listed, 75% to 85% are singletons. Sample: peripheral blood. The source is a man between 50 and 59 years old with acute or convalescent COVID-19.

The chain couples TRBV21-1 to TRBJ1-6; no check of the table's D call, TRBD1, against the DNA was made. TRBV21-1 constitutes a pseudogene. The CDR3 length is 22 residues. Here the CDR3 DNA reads TGTGCCAGCAGCAAAGTGTTGGGAGCCGGGACAGGGAATCGTTCGAAGAATTCACCCCTCCACTTT. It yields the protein CASSKVLGAGTGNRSKNSPLHF.

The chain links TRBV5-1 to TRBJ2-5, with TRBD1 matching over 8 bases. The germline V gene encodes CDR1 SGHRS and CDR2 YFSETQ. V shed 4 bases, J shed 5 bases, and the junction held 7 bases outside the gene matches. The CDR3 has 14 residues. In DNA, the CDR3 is TGCGCCAGCAGCCCAACGACAGGGGAGGAGACCCAGTACTTC. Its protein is CASSPTTGEETQYF.

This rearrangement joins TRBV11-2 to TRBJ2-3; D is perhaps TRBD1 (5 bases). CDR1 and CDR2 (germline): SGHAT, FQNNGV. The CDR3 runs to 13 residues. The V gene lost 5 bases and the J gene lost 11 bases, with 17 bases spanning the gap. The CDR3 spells CASSLRQGHEQYF. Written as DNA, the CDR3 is TGTGCCAGCAGCCTAAGGCAGGGTCACGAGCAGTATTTT.

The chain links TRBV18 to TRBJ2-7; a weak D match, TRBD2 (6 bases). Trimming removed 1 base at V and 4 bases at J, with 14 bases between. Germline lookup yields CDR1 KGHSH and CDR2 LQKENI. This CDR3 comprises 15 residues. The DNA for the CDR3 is TGTGCCAGCTCACCACGTTCACTAGCTCGGTACGAGCAGTACTTC. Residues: CASSPRSLARYEQYF.

This chain's CDR3 is CASSFSESGGNTIYF. CDR3 sequence (DNA): TGTGCCAGCAGCTTTAGCGAATCCGGCGGAAACACCATATATTTT. This chain joins TRBV7-9 and TRBJ1-3, with D uncertain. V lost 3 bases and J lost 4, with 13 bases in between. The CDR3 consists of 15 residues. Germline lookup yields CDR1 SEHNR and CDR2 FQNEAQ (reference sequence).

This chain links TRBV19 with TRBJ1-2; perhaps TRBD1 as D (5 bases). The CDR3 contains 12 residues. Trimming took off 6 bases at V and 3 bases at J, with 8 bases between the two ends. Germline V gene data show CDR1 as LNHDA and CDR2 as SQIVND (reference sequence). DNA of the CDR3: TGTGCCAGTAGGCAGGGCGACTATGGCTACACCTTC. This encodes CASRQGDYGYTF.

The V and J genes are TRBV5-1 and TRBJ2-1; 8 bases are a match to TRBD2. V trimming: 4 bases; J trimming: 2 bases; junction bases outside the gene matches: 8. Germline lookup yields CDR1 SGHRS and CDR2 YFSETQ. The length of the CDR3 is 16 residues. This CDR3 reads CASSPTSGTTYNEQFF. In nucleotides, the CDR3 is TGCGCCAGCAGCCCTACTAGCGGCACCACCTACAATGAGCAGTTCTTC.

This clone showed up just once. The CDR3 DNA reads TGTGCCAGCAGCGCTACAGGGGCGTCGGATTCACCCCTCCACTTT. This sequence encodes CASSATGASDSPLHF. The chain combines TRBV3-1 (or the pseudogene TRBV3-2) with TRBJ1-6; TRBD1 matches 7 bases. Per germline, CDR1 LGHDT and CDR2 YNNKEL (reference sequence). V trimming: 5 bases; J trimming: 8 bases; junction bases outside the gene matches: 9. This CDR3 is built from 15 residues.

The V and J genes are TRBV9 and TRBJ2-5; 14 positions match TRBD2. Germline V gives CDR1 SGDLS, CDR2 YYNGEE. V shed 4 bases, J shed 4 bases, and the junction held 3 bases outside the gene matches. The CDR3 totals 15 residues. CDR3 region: CASSPGLAGVETQYF. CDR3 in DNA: TGTGCCAGCAGCCCGGGACTAGCGGGGGTAGAGACCCAGTACTTC.

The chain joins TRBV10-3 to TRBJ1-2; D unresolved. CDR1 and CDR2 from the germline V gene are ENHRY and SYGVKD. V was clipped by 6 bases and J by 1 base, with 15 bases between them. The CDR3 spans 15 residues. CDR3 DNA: TGTGCCATCAGCCAGCGAGGAGGGCATAACTATGGCTACACCTTC. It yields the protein CAISQRGGHNYGYTF.

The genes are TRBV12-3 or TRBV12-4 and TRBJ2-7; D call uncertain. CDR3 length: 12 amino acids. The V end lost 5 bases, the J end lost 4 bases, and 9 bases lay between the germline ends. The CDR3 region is CASSPEVYEQYF. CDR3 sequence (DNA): TGTGCCAGCAGTCCTGAGGTATACGAGCAGTACTTC.

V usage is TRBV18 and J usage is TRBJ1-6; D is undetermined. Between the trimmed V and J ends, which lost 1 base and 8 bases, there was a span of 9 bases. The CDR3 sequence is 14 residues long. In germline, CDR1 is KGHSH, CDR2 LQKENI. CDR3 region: CASSPRADDSPLHF. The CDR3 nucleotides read TGTGCCAGCTCACCACGGGCAGATGATTCACCCCTCCACTTT.

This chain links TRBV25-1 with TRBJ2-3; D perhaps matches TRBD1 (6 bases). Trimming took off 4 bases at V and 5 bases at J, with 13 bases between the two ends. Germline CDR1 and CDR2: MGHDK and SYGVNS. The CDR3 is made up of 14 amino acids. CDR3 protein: CASSGHRDGDTQYF. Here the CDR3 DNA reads TGTGCCAGCAGTGGTCACAGGGATGGAGATACGCAGTATTTT.

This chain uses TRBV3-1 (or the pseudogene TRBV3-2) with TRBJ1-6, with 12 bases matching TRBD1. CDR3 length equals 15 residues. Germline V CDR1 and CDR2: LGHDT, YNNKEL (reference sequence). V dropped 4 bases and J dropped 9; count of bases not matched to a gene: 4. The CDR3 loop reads CASSRGGQGASPLHF. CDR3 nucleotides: TGTGCCAGCAGCCGGGGGGGACAGGGGGCTTCACCCCTCCACTTT.

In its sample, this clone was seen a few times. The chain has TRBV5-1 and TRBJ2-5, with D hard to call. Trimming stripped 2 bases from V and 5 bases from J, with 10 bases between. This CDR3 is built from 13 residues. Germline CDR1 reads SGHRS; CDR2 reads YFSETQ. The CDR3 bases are TGCGCCAGCAGCTTCAACTTTCGGGAGACCCAGTACTTC. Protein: CASSFNFRETQYF.

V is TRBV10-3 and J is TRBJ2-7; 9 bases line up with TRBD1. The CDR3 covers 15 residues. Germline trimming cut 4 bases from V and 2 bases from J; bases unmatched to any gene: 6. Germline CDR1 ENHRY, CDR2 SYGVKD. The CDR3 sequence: CAISGSGQGTYEQYF. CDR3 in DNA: TGTGCCATCAGTGGGTCCGGACAGGGGACCTACGAGCAGTACTTC.